These 31 T cell receptor beta chains came from one sample sequenced in a study of cytomegalovirus exposure and HLA in healthy donors. It was with 60 Vbeta and 13 Jbeta primers that the PCR ran. Method: immunoSEQ multiplex PCR; TCRdb's copy keeps in-frame clones and lacks some. The data contain approximately 150,000 clones, roughly 80% of them singletons. Sequenced: PBMCs. The source of these receptors is a woman aged 40 to 50 in good health and CMV-seropositive.

This clone has a handful of counts. This chain uses TRBV6-5 with TRBJ1-6; tentatively, D is TRBD1 (5 bases). V lost 0 bases and J 9 bases, leaving 6 bases between the germline ends. The CDR3 sequence is 13 residues long. Looked up from germline, CDR1 is MNHEY and CDR2 is SVGAGI. CDR3 in amino acids: CASSYSRGSPLHF. Here the CDR3 DNA reads TGTGCCAGCAGTTACTCTAGGGGTTCACCCCTCCACTTT.

V usage is TRBV7-6 and J usage is TRBJ2-1; the match to TRBD2 covers 11 bases. CDR3 length: 17 amino acids. Looked up from germline, CDR1 is SGHVS and CDR2 is FNYEAQ. V shed 2 bases, J shed 5 bases, and the junction held 8 bases outside the gene matches. DNA for the CDR3: TGTGCCAGCAGCTTATGGTCTGGACTAGCGGGTGACAATGAGCAGTTCTTC. Amino acid sequence: CASSLWSGLAGDNEQFF.

The gene calls are TRBV11-2 and TRBJ1-1; tentative D call: TRBD1 (5 bases). Germline CDR1 and CDR2: SGHAT and FQNNGV. This CDR3 comprises 13 residues. Trimming took off 1 base at V and 7 bases at J, with 10 bases between the two ends. The CDR3 nucleotides are TGTGCCAGCAGCTTAGGGGGCCGCGATGAAGCTTTCTTT. This translates into CASSLGGRDEAFF.

The rearrangement uses TRBV6-5 and TRBJ2-5; D is possibly TRBD2 (5 bases). The germline CDR1 and CDR2 sequences are MNHEY and SVGAGI. Trimming stripped 9 bases from V and 1 base from J, with 15 bases between. There are 14 residues in the CDR3. CDR3: CASQASFRQETQYF. CDR3 sequence (DNA): TGTGCCAGTCAAGCTAGCTTCCGCCAAGAGACCCAGTACTTC.

This chain connects TRBV15 to TRBJ2-1; 8 bases line up with TRBD2. This CDR3 has 12 amino acids. J gave up 15 bases and V 5 bases, and 9 bases lay outside the gene matches. In germline, CDR1 is LNHNV, CDR2 YYDKDF (reference sequence). CDR3 region: CATSRTGGRLFF. As DNA, the CDR3 is TGTGCCACCAGCCGGACTGGCGGGAGGTTGTTCTTC. Combining the CDR3 with reference TRBV15 and TRBJ2-1 gives the whole variable domain DAMVIQNPRYQVTQFGKPVTLSCSQTLNHNVMYWYQQKSSQAPKLLFHYYDKDFNNEADTPDNFQSRRPNTSFCFLDIRSPGLGDTAMYLCATSRTGGRLFFGPGTRLTVL.

The V call is TRBV7-9, the J call TRBJ2-5, with D possibly TRBD1 on 6 matching bases. The length of the CDR3 is 13 residues. Germline-derived CDR1 and CDR2 are SEHNR and FQNEAQ (reference sequence). V lost 2 bases and J 5 bases, leaving 9 bases between the germline ends. CDR3 region: CASSLRGGETQYF. The DNA of the CDR3 is TGTGCCAGCAGCTTACGTGGGGGCGAGACCCAGTACTTC. The complete variable domain, with remaining parts taken from reference TRBV7-9 and TRBJ2-5, reads DTGVSQNPRHKITKRGQNVTFRCDPISEHNRLYWYRQTLGQGPEFLTYFQNEAQLEKSRLLSDRFSAERPKGSFSTLEIQRTEQGDSAMYLCASSLRGGETQYFGPGTRLLVL.

For the CDR3, the DNA is TGTTCCGGAAGGGGGAGCTCCTACGAGCAGTACTTC. Its translation: CSGRGSSYEQYF. The chain carries TRBV7-9 and TRBJ2-7, with D possibly being TRBD1 (6 bases). The CDR3 has 12 residues. Germline V gene lookup returns CDR1 SEHNR and CDR2 FQNEAQ (reference sequence).

The chain recombines TRBV27 with TRBJ2-7; 11 bases map to TRBD2. Germline lookup yields CDR1 MNHEY and CDR2 SMNVEV (reference sequence). Trimming cost V 5 bases and J 3 bases; bases outside gene matches: 3. This CDR3 has 14 residues. In DNA, the CDR3 is TGTGCCAGCAGTCCCGGGACTAGCGGCTACGAGCAGTACTTC. It codes for CASSPGTSGYEQYF.

The chain employs TRBV2 and TRBJ2-3; 9 bases line up with TRBD1. Germline CDR1 reads SNHLY; CDR2 reads FYNNEI. The trim removed 5 bases at V and 4 bases at J, leaving 7 bases unmatched. The CDR3 consists of 15 residues. The CDR3 loop is CASSSLQGASDTQYF. In nucleotides, the CDR3 is TGTGCCAGCAGTTCACTACAGGGGGCATCAGATACGCAGTATTTT.

The chain's CDR3 is CASSLDETRTDTQYF. The CDR3 DNA is TGTGCCAGCAGCTTAGATGAGACTCGCACAGATACGCAGTATTTT. This chain links TRBV7-8 with TRBJ2-3; the D is unclear. The CDR3 has 15 amino acids. The V and J ends lost 1 base and 1 base respectively, with 9 bases between them. CDR1 and CDR2 from the germline V gene are SGHVS and FQNEAQ.

In this sample, this clone turned up once. The chain has TRBV20-1 and TRBJ2-1; D may be TRBD2 (6 bases). This CDR3 spans 11 amino acids. Germline V gene lookup returns CDR1 DFQATT and CDR2 SNEGSKA (reference sequence). The CDR3, as DNA: TGCACCCCGGGACTTTCAAGGGAGCAGTTCTTC. This translates into CTPGLSREQFF.

This chain connects TRBV11-2 to TRBJ2-5; D might be TRBD1 (7 bases). This CDR3 has 13 amino acids. V was pared by 0 bases and J by 10 bases, with 12 bases between. Germline assignment: CDR1 SGHAT and CDR2 FQNNGV. For the CDR3, the DNA is TGTGCCAGCAGCTTAGATCCCCAGGGGGGCCAGTACTTC. Amino acids: CASSLDPQGGQYF.

The V call is TRBV19, the J call TRBJ2-3, with 7 bases identical to TRBD2. The V gene end was trimmed by 8 bases and the J gene end by 11 bases; junction bases not matched to a gene: 13. CDR1 and CDR2 from the germline V gene are LNHDA and SQIVND (reference sequence). The CDR3 is 13 amino acids. In DNA, the CDR3 is TGTGCCAGTTTGGAGAGCGGGGCTTCGCGGCAGTATTTT. As protein: CASLESGASRQYF.

The chain joins TRBV28 to TRBJ2-2, with 11 positions matching TRBD2. The junction had 10 bases not matched to a gene; V was cut back by 5 bases and J by 8 bases. This CDR3 comprises 16 residues. The V gene's germline CDR1 is MDHEN and CDR2 SYDVKM. DNA of the CDR3: TGTGCCAGCAGTCTCAACCTCCGACTAGCGGGAGGGGAGCTGTTTTTT. It is translated as CASSLNLRLAGGELFF.

The chain recombines TRBV25-1 with TRBJ1-4, with D possibly being TRBD1 (5 bases). Germline assignment: CDR1 MGHDK and CDR2 SYGVNS. The CDR3 is 15 amino acids. The V and J ends lost 3 bases and 3 bases respectively, with 11 bases between them. CDR3 bases: TGTGCCAGCAGTGACTCAGGGTGGTCTAATGAAAAACTGTTTTTT. Amino acids: CASSDSGWSNEKLFF.

V gene TRBV2 combines with J gene TRBJ1-2; TRBD1 matches 11 bases. The CDR3 spans 18 residues. Trimming took 8 bases from V and 2 from J; bases not matched to a gene: 16. Germline values: CDR1 SNHLY, CDR2 FYNNEI. CDR3 sequence reads: CASWWDRGSPGGNYGYTF. In DNA form, the CDR3 reads TGTGCCAGCTGGTGGGACAGGGGGTCCCCCGGGGGAAACTATGGCTACACCTTC.

The chain combines TRBV20-1 with TRBJ2-1; D is possibly TRBD1 (6 bases). The CDR3 length is 11 residues. V was clipped by 5 bases and J by 9 bases, with 11 bases between them. Germline CDR1 DFQATT, CDR2 SNEGSKA (reference sequence). This CDR3 is CSAYGQSEQFF. CDR3 coding DNA: TGCAGTGCTTACGGACAGAGTGAGCAGTTCTTC.

The V gene is TRBV30, the J gene TRBJ1-6; D unclear. Trimming left V 3 bases short and J 0 bases short, with 9 bases between. In germline, CDR1 is GTSNPN, CDR2 SVGIG (reference sequence). The CDR3 spans 15 residues. CDR3 protein: CAWRGPSSYNSPLHF. The CDR3 DNA is TGTGCCTGGAGGGGCCCCAGCTCCTATAATTCACCCCTCCACTTT.

To note about this clone: Different DNA sequences within this sample yield the same CDR3. The chain is built from TRBV19 and TRBJ2-5; the match to TRBD1 covers 8 bases. The J segment lost 5 bases and the V segment lost 2 bases, leaving 1 base of the junction unmatched. Germline V lookup: CDR1 LNHDA, CDR2 SQIVND (reference sequence). The CDR3 extends over 13 amino acids. CDR3 amino acids: CASSITGGETQYF. The DNA of the CDR3 is TGTGCCAGTAGTATAACAGGGGGGGAGACCCAGTACTTC.

CDR3 loop: CASSLYRQETQYF. As DNA, the CDR3 is TGTGCCAGCAGTTTATACAGACAAGAGACCCAGTACTTC. This chain uses TRBV27 with TRBJ2-5; no firm D call. V dropped 1 base and J dropped 2 bases, with 5 bases sitting between them. CDR1 and CDR2 from the germline V gene are MNHEY and SMNVEV (reference sequence). The CDR3 length is 13 residues.

V gene TRBV7-3 combines with J gene TRBJ2-3, with 12 nucleotides matching TRBD2. V was pared by 0 bases and J by 1 base, with 8 bases of the junction left unmatched. This CDR3 is 19 amino acids long. The germline gives CDR1 SGHTA, CDR2 FQGTGA. The CDR3 spells CASSLTGLAGLVGTDTQYF. Written as DNA, the CDR3 is TGTGCCAGCAGCTTAACGGGACTAGCGGGTTTGGTCGGCACAGATACGCAGTATTTT. The full variable domain, completed using reference TRBV7-3 and TRBJ2-3, is GAGVSQTPSNKVTEKGKYVELRCDPISGHTALYWYRQSLGQGPEFLIYFQGTGAADDSGLPNDRFFAVRPEGSVSTLKIQRTERGDSAVYLCASSLTGLAGLVGTDTQYFGPGTRLTVL.

The chain has TRBV28 and TRBJ1-3; a possible D gene is TRBD1 (6 bases). This CDR3 comprises 16 residues. Germline CDR1 MDHEN, CDR2 SYDVKM. Between the trimmed V and J ends, which lost 5 bases and 0 bases, there was a span of 14 bases. This CDR3 reads CASSPPDSLSGNTIYF. DNA of the CDR3: TGTGCCAGCAGTCCCCCGGACAGCCTCTCTGGAAACACCATATATTTT. Full variable domain (rest looked up from reference TRBV28 and TRBJ1-3): DVKVTQSSRYLVKRTGEKVFLECVQDMDHENMFWYRQDPGLGLRLIYFSYDVKMKEKGDIPEGYSVSREKKERFSLILESASTNQTSMYLCASSPPDSLSGNTIYFGEGSWLTVV.

V usage is TRBV27 and J usage is TRBJ1-2; 7 nucleotides align to TRBD1. There are 14 residues in the CDR3. The ends lost 6 bases at V and 6 bases at J; junction bases unmatched: 10. Germline assignment: CDR1 MNHEY and CDR2 SMNVEV (reference sequence). The CDR3 coding sequence is TGTGCCAGCAGGAGCAGGAGGGGGACAGATGGCTACACCTTC. This codes for CASRSRRGTDGYTF.

The chain carries TRBV7-3 and TRBJ2-7, with D perhaps matching TRBD2 (5 bases). Germline values: CDR1 SGHTA, CDR2 FQGTGA. With 5 bases removed from V and 5 bases from J, the gap between germline ends came to 13 bases. CDR3 size: 13 residues. CDR3: CASSPDSSNEQYF. CDR3 sequence (DNA): TGTGCCAGCAGCCCGGACTCCTCAAACGAGCAGTACTTC. The full variable domain, completed using reference TRBV7-3 and TRBJ2-7, is GAGVSQTPSNKVTEKGKYVELRCDPISGHTALYWYRQSLGQGPEFLIYFQGTGAADDSGLPNDRFFAVRPEGSVSTLKIQRTERGDSAVYLCASSPDSSNEQYFGPGTRLTVT.

The chain links TRBV9 to TRBJ1-6, with D uncertain. V was shortened by 3 bases and J by 7 bases, with 11 bases between the two germline ends. The CDR3 runs to 14 residues. CDR1 and CDR2 (germline): SGDLS, YYNGEE. CDR3 in amino acids: CASSGRERNSPLHF. CDR3 sequence (DNA): TGTGCCAGCAGCGGGAGGGAGAGAAATTCACCCCTCCACTTT.

This clone was picked up a small number of times. The CDR3 region is CASSGSGGHTEAFF. Here the CDR3 DNA reads TGTGCCAGCAGTGGGTCCGGAGGGCACACTGAAGCTTTCTTT. The gene calls are TRBV6-5 and TRBJ1-1, with D unresolved. From germline, CDR1 is MNHEY and CDR2 SVGAGI. CDR3 size: 14 residues. V was cut by 5 bases and J by 3 bases, with 13 bases left in between.

Worth noting for this clone: The same CDR3 also results from other DNA sequences found in this sample. The genes are TRBV27 and TRBJ2-7, with 7 bases that match TRBD1. Germline loops: CDR1 MNHEY, CDR2 SMNVEV (reference sequence). With V trimmed by 4 bases and J by 4 bases, 1 base remained unmatched. The CDR3 runs 12 residues. The CDR3: CASSSQGYEQYF. CDR3 DNA: TGTGCCAGCAGTTCACAGGGGTACGAGCAGTACTTC.

The chain combines TRBV7-8 with TRBJ2-7; D may be TRBD1 (5 bases). The germline gives CDR1 SGHVS, CDR2 FQNEAQ. The V end was cut by 4 bases, the J end by 3 bases, with 13 bases between. There are 14 residues in the CDR3. The CDR3 reads CASSSRKGIYEQYF. The CDR3 coding sequence is TGTGCCAGCAGCTCGAGGAAGGGGATCTACGAGCAGTACTTC. Using reference TRBV7-8 and TRBJ2-7 for the parts outside the CDR3, the full variable domain is GAGVSQSPRYKVAKRGQDVALRCDPISGHVSLFWYQQALGQGPEFLTYFQNEAQLDKSGLPSDRFFAERPEGSVSTLKIQRTQQEDSAVYLCASSSRKGIYEQYFGPGTRLTVT.

This clone has only a few counts. CDR3 amino acids: CASRFIGGNLEAFF. The CDR3 coding sequence is TGCGCCAGCAGATTCATAGGAGGAAACCTAGAAGCTTTCTTT. This rearrangement joins TRBV4-1 to TRBJ1-1; D gene ambiguous. V lost 6 bases and J 8 bases, leaving 19 bases between the germline ends. CDR3 length: 14 residues. The germline V gene encodes CDR1 MGHRA and CDR2 YSYEKL.

This rearrangement joins TRBV23-1 to TRBJ2-6; D remains unclear. TRBV23-1 is an open reading frame, and its role is uncertain. The CDR3 totals 16 residues. V was trimmed by 0 bases and J by 2 bases, leaving 8 bases between them. The CDR3 is CASSQSVQTGANVLTF. CDR3 coding DNA: TGCGCCAGCAGTCAATCGGTACAAACTGGGGCCAACGTCCTGACTTTC.

V usage is TRBV16 and J usage is TRBJ2-5; the D is unclear. CDR3 length equals 13 residues. The ends were cut back, 4 bases at V and 3 bases at J, with 9 bases in the middle. Germline V gene lookup returns CDR1 KGHSY and CDR2 FQNENV. In nucleotides, the CDR3 is TGTGCCAGCAGCCGCGATTATAAAGAGACCCAGTACTTC. Its protein product is CASSRDYKETQYF.